The rows below give T cell receptor beta chains drawn from one sample of a study of CD8 T cells in Susac syndrome. TCRdb ran MiXCR on the immunoSEQ multiplex PCR reads and lists one entry per CDR3 protein. The repertoire holds approximately 300,000 distinct CDR3 sequences, with approximately 90% as singletons. Sequenced: CD8+ T cells from PBMCs. These receptors all come from a human donor with multiple sclerosis. Each CDR3 is given without its conserved first and last residue.

>TRBJ2-5|TRBV6-1|12
ASSPDRVHETQY
>TRBJ1-2|TRBV9|12
ASSARPSMDGYT
>TRBJ2-7|TRBV4-1|11
ASSQGPSGEQY
>TRBJ2-7|TRBV29-1|11
SVGGLVIDEQY
>TRBJ2-7|TRBV20-1|11
SAPRRDSYEQY
>TRBJ2-3|TRBV6-1|13
ATHREEGETDTQY
>TRBJ1-4|TRBV28|18
ASRIRGQGFQFATNEKLF
>TRBJ2-7|TRBV9|11
ASSVAQGSEQY
>TRBJ2-3|TRBV15|14
ATSTLAGPSTDTQY
>TRBJ2-1|TRBV4-2|13
ASSPGGGAGPEQF
>TRBJ2-1|TRBV7-7|14
ASSPEVGNGDNEQF
>TRBJ2-2|TRBV7-2|16
ASSLAPAGVHYTGELF
>TRBJ1-5|TRBV6-1|11
ASSGQYNQPQH